This is a list of T cell receptor beta chains from one sample in a study of T cell responses to AZD1222 COVID-19 vaccine. TCRdb's copy holds only in-frame clones and misses some; the assay was immunoSEQ multiplex PCR. This repertoire shows 98,000 or so clones, 70% to 90% found once; its top ten account for 18%. This sample comprised peripheral blood, obtained on day 0 of AZD1222 vaccination. These receptors were obtained from an adult in good health. Both conserved end residues are part of each CDR3. A D gene is named only where the DNA matches it firmly. Clone size is shown for a subset of rows, as once, few, many or a class of expanded clone.

D	size	V	J	length	CDR3	DNA
-	-	TRBV5-1	TRBJ1-1	15	CASSPVGGAAIEAFF	TGCGCCAGCAGCCCGGTTGGGGGAGCAGCGATTGAAGCTTTCTTT
-	few	TRBV21-1	TRBJ1-4	13	CARRPGATVKLFF	TGTGCCCGCAGGCCCGGGGCGACGGTAAAACTGTTTTTT
TRBD1	-	TRBV27	TRBJ2-1	15	CASSNGQGEVNEQFF	TGTGCCAGCAGTAATGGACAGGGTGAGGTCAATGAGCAGTTCTTC
-	-	TRBV30	TRBJ1-2	15	CAWSVLGTANYGYTF	TGTGCCTGGAGTGTACTCGGGACGGCTAACTATGGCTACACCTTC
-	once	TRBV4-1	TRBJ2-3	15	CASSQDQWGTDTQYF	TGCGCCAGCAGCCAAGATCAATGGGGGACAGATACGCAGTATTTT
-	-	TRBV7-2	TRBJ2-1	12	CASSPGRNEQFF	TGTGCCAGCAGCCCAGGGAGGAATGAGCAGTTCTTC
-	-	TRBV5-1	TRBJ2-3	14	CASRLEGVTDTQYF	TGCGCCAGCAGGCTTGAGGGGGTTACAGATACGCAGTATTTT
TRBD1	once	TRBV27	TRBJ2-7	15	CASSDPPGTAYEQYF	TGTGCCAGCAGTGACCCCCCCGGGACAGCCTACGAGCAGTACTTC
-	-	TRBV5-1	TRBJ1-4	13	CASRSQGIEKLFF	TGCGCCAGCAGATCCCAGGGGATTGAAAAACTGTTTTTT
TRBD1	once	TRBV10-1	TRBJ2-7	15	CASSNGQGSPYEQYF	TGCGCCAGCAGTAATGGACAGGGAAGCCCCTACGAGCAGTACTTC
-	-	TRBV5-6	TRBJ2-7	17	CASSSHARWANSYEQYF	TGTGCCAGCAGCTCTCATGCTAGGTGGGCCAACTCCTACGAGCAGTACTTC
-	-	TRBV11-2	TRBJ1-2	14	CASSETAGSYGYTF	TGTGCCAGCAGCGAAACGGCGGGATCCTATGGCTACACCTTC
-	-	TRBV3-1/TRBV3-2	TRBJ2-5	13	CASTPSGVETQYF	TGTGCCAGCACCCCCTCGGGGGTTGAGACCCAGTACTTC
TRBD2	-	TRBV18	TRBJ2-1	14	CASSPSGEYNEQFF	TGTGCCAGCTCACCTAGCGGGGAATACAATGAGCAGTTCTTC
TRBD2	-	TRBV16	TRBJ2-7	13	CASSMQSGNEQYF	TGTGCCAGCAGCATGCAAAGCGGGAACGAGCAGTACTTC
-	-	TRBV18	TRBJ2-7	12	CASSPYDHEQYF	TGTGCCAGCTCACCCTATGATCACGAGCAGTACTTC
-	-	TRBV12-3/TRBV12-4	TRBJ1-2	12	CASSTRYLGYTF	TGTGCCAGCAGTACCCGTTATCTAGGCTACACCTTC
-	-	TRBV6-6	TRBJ1-2	12	CASSNRDYGYTF	TGTGCCAGCAGTAACCGGGACTATGGCTACACCTTC
TRBD1	-	TRBV3-1/TRBV3-2	TRBJ1-4	14	CASSRGQSNEKLFF	TGTGCCAGCAGCCGGGGACAGTCTAATGAAAAACTGTTTTTT
-	-	TRBV6-5	TRBJ2-7	14	CASSYGRDLYEQYF	TGTGCCAGCAGTTACGGCAGGGACCTCTACGAGCAGTACTTC
-	-	TRBV6-1	TRBJ1-2	16	CASSDEQEWLFYGYTF	TGTGCCAGCAGTGACGAACAGGAATGGTTATTCTATGGCTACACCTTC
TRBD1	-	TRBV7-7	TRBJ2-7	16	CASSLQPTGESTEQYF	TGTGCCAGCAGCTTACAACCAACAGGGGAATCGACCGAGCAGTACTTC
-	-	TRBV10-1	TRBJ2-1	13	CATQRGDYGEQFF	TGCGCCACCCAACGAGGGGATTACGGTGAGCAGTTCTTC
TRBD2	-	TRBV6-5	TRBJ2-7	15	CASTPPSGGAYEQYF	TGTGCCAGCACCCCCCCTAGTGGGGGGGCCTACGAGCAGTACTTC